This TCR beta chain was sequenced during a study of Graves' ophthalmopathy and Graves' hyperthyroidism. Study overall: The blood sample was drawn at first diagnosis and before any treatment. Whole-study results and caveats: Most expanded clonotypes in thyroid above 0.001 frequency also showed up in blood. A classifier, a 13-signature model, separated ophthalmopathy from stable hyperthyroidism with more than 85% sensitivity and about 81% specificity.

A word on this clonotype: The antigen remains undetermined.

This CDR3 is built from 11 residues. CDR1 and CDR2 from the germline V gene are SGDLS and YYNGEE. J gave up 9 bases and V 4 bases, and 3 bases lay outside the gene matches. RNA transcripts served as template for amplifying TCR beta CDR3 sequences. The first round was an RT-PCR with HTBI primers, and the second round was a multiplex PCR. MiXCR, run by TCRdb on the multiplex PCR reads, gives a single entry per CDR3 protein. The table has hundreds of thousands of distinct CDR3 sequences, more than 40% seen once. The receptor comes from an adult man with Graves' ophthalmopathy. V gene TRBV9 combines with J gene TRBJ2-5, with 7 bases matching TRBD1. The sequenced sample was peripheral blood. The CDR3 DNA is TGTGCCAGCAGCTTCCAGGGGGCCCAGTACTTC. Protein: CASSFQGAQYF.